Below, 19 T cell receptor beta chains from the same sample are listed, as sequenced in a study of early T cells in non-severe SARS-CoV-2 infection. Via MiXCR, TCRdb re-called the 5' RACE reads, giving one row per CDR3 protein. The data hold around 40,000 distinct CDR3 sequences, with 5.9% observed a single time. The sample consisted of whole blood. These receptor sequences come from an adult who was a healthcare worker with PCR-confirmed SARS-CoV-2 infection or an uninfected control (not recorded which).

In its sample, this clonotype was seen many times. J is TRBJ1-1 and V is TRBV9; TRBD1 is a possible D gene (5 bases). The germline V gene has CDR1 SGDLS and CDR2 YYNGEE. This CDR3 spans 15 amino acids. Trimming removed 6 bases from V and 1 base from J, with 16 bases in between. DNA of the CDR3: TGTGCCAGCACCCGGATCCAGGGACCGAACACTGAAGCTTTCTTT. Its protein product is CASTRIQGPNTEAFF.

In this sample, this clonotype turned up many times. The chain employs TRBV7-3 and TRBJ2-1; TRBD1 agrees at 7 bases. With 4 bases clipped from V and 7 bases from J, the junction kept 1 base outside the gene matches. The germline V gene has CDR1 SGHTA and CDR2 FQGTGA. There are 12 residues in the CDR3. The DNA of the CDR3 is TGTGCCAGCAGCTCGACAGGGAATGAGCAGTTCTTC. It codes for CASSSTGNEQFF.

This clonotype was detected many times. The chain recombines TRBV29-1 with TRBJ2-5; TRBD2 agrees at 10 bases. This CDR3 has 15 residues. V lost 1 base to trimming and J lost 1 base; unmatched junction nucleotides: 3. The germline gives CDR1 SQVTM, CDR2 ANQGSEA. The CDR3 region has the DNA TGCAGCGTTGAAGGAGCGGGAGGGAGCCAAGAGACCCAGTACTTC. Protein product: CSVEGAGGSQETQYF.

Comments on this clonotype: One base away lies a much larger clone, so this may be a sequencing read error. The rearrangement links TRBV20-1 to TRBJ2-6, with 8 positions matching TRBD2. CDR1 and CDR2 from the germline V gene are DFQATT and SNEGSKA (reference sequence). This CDR3 has 15 residues. DNA of the CDR3: TGCAGTGCTAGACTTGGGGCAGCGGGGGCCAACGTCCTGAGTTTC. Its translation: CSARLGAAGANVLSF.

The J gene is TRBJ2-1, the V gene TRBV4-2, with D unclear. The germline V gene has CDR1 LGHNA and CDR2 YNFKEQ. There are 18 residues in the CDR3. V shed 0 bases and J shed 3 bases, with 18 bases lying between them. The CDR3 reads CASSQDGRGTTDYNEQFF. The CDR3 nucleotides are TGTGCCAGCAGCCAAGATGGTCGCGGAACCACCGACTACAATGAGCAGTTCTTC.

In this sample, this clonotype turned up many times. The CDR3 loop reads CASRKDRDSNQPQHF. CDR3 nucleotides: TGTGCCAGCAGAAAGGACAGGGATAGCAATCAGCCCCAGCATTTT. J is TRBJ1-5 and V is TRBV6-6, with 8 nucleotides matching TRBD1. This CDR3 spans 15 amino acids. With 6 bases clipped from V and 0 bases from J, the junction kept 4 bases outside the gene matches. Germline values: CDR1 MNHNY, CDR2 SVGAGI (reference sequence).

This clonotype was detected many times. The chain is built from TRBV7-2 and TRBJ2-5, with 9 bases identical to TRBD2. The CDR3 runs to 14 residues. With 9 bases clipped from V and 5 bases from J, the junction kept 10 bases outside the gene matches. Germline assignment: CDR1 SGHTA and CDR2 FQGNSA. The CDR3 coding sequence is TGTGCCAGTGAGGGGCTAGCGGGATTGGAGACCCAGTACTTC. Its translation: CASEGLAGLETQYF.

In its sample, this clonotype was seen many times. The V gene is TRBV27, the J gene TRBJ1-6, with D hard to call. Per the germline V gene, CDR1 is MNHEY and CDR2 is SMNVEV (reference sequence). V lost 6 bases and J 7 bases, leaving 16 bases between the germline ends. The CDR3 has 15 amino acids. The CDR3 here is CASRMRAAPNSPLHF. The CDR3 DNA follows: TGTGCCAGCAGAATGAGAGCAGCGCCAAATTCACCCCTCCACTTT.

The sample holds many counts of this clonotype. V gene TRBV6-5 combines with J gene TRBJ1-6; D is unresolved. Germline CDR1 is MNHEY and CDR2 is SVGAGI. CDR3 length: 14 amino acids. The V end lost 6 bases, the J end lost 4 bases, and 10 bases lay between the germline ends. The CDR3 reads CASSVGSYNSPLHF. The DNA for the CDR3 is TGTGCCAGCAGCGTCGGGTCTTATAATTCACCCCTCCACTTT.

The chain has TRBV7-3 and TRBJ2-1; 9 bases map to TRBD2. This CDR3 contains 16 residues. Unmatched junction bases numbered 5, after V lost 5 bases and J lost 0 bases. Germline loops: CDR1 SGHTA, CDR2 FQGTGA. The CDR3 is CASSINSGSSYNEQFF. The CDR3 DNA sequence: TGTGCCAGCAGCATAAATAGCGGGAGCTCCTACAATGAGCAGTTCTTC. Full variable domain (missing parts from reference TRBV7-3 and TRBJ2-1): GAGVSQTPSNKVTEKGKYVELRCDPISGHTALYWYRQSLGQGPEFLIYFQGTGAADDSGLPNDRFFAVRPEGSVSTLKIQRTERGDSAVYLCASSINSGSSYNEQFFGPGTRLTVL.

V is TRBV6-4 and J is TRBJ2-3; 13 nucleotides agree with TRBD2. With V trimmed by 8 bases and J by 6 bases, 8 bases remained unmatched. CDR3 size: 15 residues. Looked up from germline, CDR1 is MRHNA and CDR2 is SNTAGT. The CDR3 loop is CASARTSGGADTQYF. CDR3 nucleotide sequence: TGTGCCAGCGCCCGGACTAGCGGGGGCGCGGATACGCAGTATTTT.

This clonotype came up a few times. Its ends do not fully match the called genes, so a read error is possible. This chain joins TRBV28 and TRBJ2-7; a weak D match, TRBD1 (6 bases). Germline V gene sequence: CDR1 MDHEN, CDR2 SYDVKM. This CDR3 is 13 amino acids long. CDR3 region: CASSGLVGAPTNF. CDR3 nucleotide sequence: TGTGCCAGCAGCGGACTCGTGGGGGCCCCTACGAACTTC.

J is TRBJ1-4 and V is TRBV20-1, with D possibly matching TRBD1 (5 bases). Trimming pared 0 bases from V and 8 bases from J, leaving 10 bases between. This CDR3 has 13 amino acids. Per germline, CDR1 DFQATT and CDR2 SNEGSKA (reference sequence). DNA of the CDR3: TGCAGTGCTAGAGAGCCTGGGGGGGAAAAACTGTTTTTT. Translated, it gives CSAREPGGEKLFF.

This clonotype was counted many times. The chain employs TRBV3-1 and TRBJ2-1; D is ambiguous. The CDR3 extends over 13 amino acids. V shed 1 base and J shed 9 bases, with 10 bases lying between them. The V gene's germline CDR1 is LGHDT and CDR2 YNNKEL (reference sequence). The CDR3 reads CASSQGQVSEQFF. The CDR3 DNA is TGTGCCAGCAGCCAAGGCCAGGTTAGTGAGCAGTTCTTC.

This clonotype has just a few counts. This chain joins TRBV12-5 and TRBJ2-1; 11 bases align to TRBD2. V lost 8 bases, J lost 9 bases, and 9 bases stayed unmatched. Per germline, CDR1 LGHNT and CDR2 FRNRAP. This CDR3 has 14 amino acids. The CDR3 coding sequence is TGTGCTAGTTCCCTAGCGGGAGGTTATGGTGAGCAGTTCTTC. It encodes CASSLAGGYGEQFF.

In its sample, this clonotype ranks as medium-sized. The chain employs TRBV20-1 and TRBJ2-1; 11 bases align to TRBD2. Germline-derived CDR1 and CDR2 are DFQATT and SNEGSKA (reference sequence). The CDR3 spans 12 residues. J lost 7 bases, V lost 5 bases, and 1 base had no gene match. CDR3 in DNA: TGCAGTGCTCGACTAGCGGGAAATGAGCAGTTCTTC. Its translation is CSARLAGNEQFF.

This clonotype has just a few counts. The rearrangement links TRBV20-1 to TRBJ2-7, with 10 nucleotides matching TRBD2. With V trimmed by 2 bases and J by 5 bases, 6 bases remained unmatched. The CDR3 consists of 14 residues. Germline CDR1 is DFQATT and CDR2 is SNEGSKA (reference sequence). CDR3 protein: CSARRAGGPHEQYF. The DNA of the CDR3 is TGCAGTGCTAGACGAGCGGGAGGGCCACACGAGCAGTACTTC.

This clonotype was counted ten times or more. This chain links TRBV15 with TRBJ1-1; possibly TRBD1 for D (6 bases). The ends were cut back, 0 bases at V and 4 bases at J, with 15 bases in the middle. CDR1 is LNHNV, CDR2 YYDKDF, per germline (reference sequence). This CDR3 has 16 amino acids. CDR3 in DNA: TGTGCCACCAGCAGAGAAAGCCCAGGGGCCATCACTGAAGCTTTCTTT. Residues: CATSRESPGAITEAFF.

This clonotype has ten or more counts. The gene calls are TRBV6-5 and TRBJ2-1; TRBD2 is a possible D gene (6 bases). The CDR3 has 18 residues. Trimming stripped 0 bases from V and 2 bases from J, with 17 bases between. CDR1 is MNHEY and CDR2 is SVGAGI in the germline V gene. DNA for the CDR3: TGTGCCAGCAGTTACTCGAGGCCGGGAGTGGGTGCCTACAATGAGCAGTTCTTC. Translation: CASSYSRPGVGAYNEQFF.